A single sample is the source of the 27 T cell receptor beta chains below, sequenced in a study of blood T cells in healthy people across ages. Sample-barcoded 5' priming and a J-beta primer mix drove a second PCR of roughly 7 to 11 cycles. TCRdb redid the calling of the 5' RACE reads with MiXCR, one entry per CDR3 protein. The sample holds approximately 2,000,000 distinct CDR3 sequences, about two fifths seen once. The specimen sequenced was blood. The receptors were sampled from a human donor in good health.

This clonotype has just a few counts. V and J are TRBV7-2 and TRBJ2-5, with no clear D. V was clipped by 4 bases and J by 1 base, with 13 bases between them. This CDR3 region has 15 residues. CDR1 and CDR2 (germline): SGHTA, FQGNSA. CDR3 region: CASSWLGLLQETQYF. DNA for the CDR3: TGTGCCAGCAGCTGGTTAGGGCTTCTCCAAGAGACCCAGTACTTC.

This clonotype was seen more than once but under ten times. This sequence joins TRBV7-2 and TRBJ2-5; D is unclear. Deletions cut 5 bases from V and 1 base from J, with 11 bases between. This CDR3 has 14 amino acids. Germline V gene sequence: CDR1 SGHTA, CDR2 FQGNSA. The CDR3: CASSARTVQETQYF. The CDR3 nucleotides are TGTGCCAGCAGCGCGCGAACAGTCCAAGAGACCCAGTACTTC. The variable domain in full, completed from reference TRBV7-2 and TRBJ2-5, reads GAGVSQSPSNKVTEKGKDVELRCDPISGHTALYWYRQSLGQGLEFLIYFQGNSAPDKSGLPSDRFSAERTGGSVSTLTIQRTQQEDSAVYLCASSARTVQETQYFGPGTRLLVL.

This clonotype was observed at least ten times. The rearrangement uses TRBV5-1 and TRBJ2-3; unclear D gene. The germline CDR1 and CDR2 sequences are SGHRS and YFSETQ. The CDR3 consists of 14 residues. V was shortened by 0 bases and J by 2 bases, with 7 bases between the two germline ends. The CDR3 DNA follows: TGCGCCAGCAGCTTGGTACAGTCCACAGATACGCAGTATTTT. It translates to CASSLVQSTDTQYF.

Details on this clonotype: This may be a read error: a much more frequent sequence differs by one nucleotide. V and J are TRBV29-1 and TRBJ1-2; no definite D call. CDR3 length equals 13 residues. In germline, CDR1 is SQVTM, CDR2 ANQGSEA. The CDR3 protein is CNVESGEVYGYTF. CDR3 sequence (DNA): TGCAACGTTGAGAGTGGCGAGGTCTATGGCTACACCTTC. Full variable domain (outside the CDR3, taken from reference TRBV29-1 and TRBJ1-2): SAVISQKPSRDICQRGTSLTIQCQVDSQVTMMFWYRQQPGQSLTLIATANQGSEATYESGFVIDKFPISRPNLTFSTLTVSNMSPEDSSIYLCNVESGEVYGYTFGSGTRLTVV.

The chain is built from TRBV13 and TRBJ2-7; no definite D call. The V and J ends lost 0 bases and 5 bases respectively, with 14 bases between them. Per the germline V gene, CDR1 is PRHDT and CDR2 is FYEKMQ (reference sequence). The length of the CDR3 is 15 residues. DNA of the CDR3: TGTGCCAGCAGCTTAGGGGCAGCGAGGATCCACGAGCAGTACTTC. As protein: CASSLGAARIHEQYF.

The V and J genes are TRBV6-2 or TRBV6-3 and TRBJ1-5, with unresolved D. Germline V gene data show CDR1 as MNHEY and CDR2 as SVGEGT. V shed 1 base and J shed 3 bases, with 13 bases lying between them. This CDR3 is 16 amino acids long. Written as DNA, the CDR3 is TGTGCCAGCAGTTACTATCCAGGAGGGAACAATCAGCCCCAGCATTTT. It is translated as CASSYYPGGNNQPQHF.

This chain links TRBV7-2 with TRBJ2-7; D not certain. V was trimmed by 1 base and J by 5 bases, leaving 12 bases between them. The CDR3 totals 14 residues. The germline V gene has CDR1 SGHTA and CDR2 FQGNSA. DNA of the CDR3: TGTGCCAGCAGCTTAGGGCCAGGTCCGGACGAGCAGTACTTC. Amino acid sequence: CASSLGPGPDEQYF.

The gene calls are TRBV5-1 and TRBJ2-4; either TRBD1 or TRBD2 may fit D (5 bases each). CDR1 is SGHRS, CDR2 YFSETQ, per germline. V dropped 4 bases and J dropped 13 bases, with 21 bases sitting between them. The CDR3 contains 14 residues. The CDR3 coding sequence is TGCGCCAGCAGCATCGTAGGGGCCGAGGAGGAGCAGTACTTC. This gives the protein CASSIVGAEEEQYF.

The DNA of the CDR3 is TGCAGTGCTTCCGTTTGGGATAGCGGGAGTGCCTACGAGCAGTACTTC. Its protein is CSASVWDSGSAYEQYF. This rearrangement joins TRBV20-1 to TRBJ2-7, with TRBD2 matching over 9 bases. CDR1 DFQATT and CDR2 SNEGSKA come from the germline V gene (reference sequence). With 5 bases clipped from V and 2 bases from J, the junction kept 13 bases outside the gene matches. The CDR3 extends over 16 amino acids.

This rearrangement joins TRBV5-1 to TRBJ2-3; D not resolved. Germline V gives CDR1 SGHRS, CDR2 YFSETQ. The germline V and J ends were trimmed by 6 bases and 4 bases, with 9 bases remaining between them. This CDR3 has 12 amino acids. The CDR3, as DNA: TGCGCCAGCACTGATTCGTCAGATACGCAGTATTTT. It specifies CASTDSSDTQYF.

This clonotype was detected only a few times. Here the CDR3 reads CASSFGSNTARTQYF. The CDR3 DNA is TGTGCCAGCAGTTTTGGGTCTAATACCGCCAGGACCCAGTACTTC. The chain carries TRBV12-3 or TRBV12-4 and TRBJ2-7; D remains unclear. Near its end, the DNA agrees better with TRBJ2-5, so the J call may be wrong. The CDR3 consists of 15 residues.

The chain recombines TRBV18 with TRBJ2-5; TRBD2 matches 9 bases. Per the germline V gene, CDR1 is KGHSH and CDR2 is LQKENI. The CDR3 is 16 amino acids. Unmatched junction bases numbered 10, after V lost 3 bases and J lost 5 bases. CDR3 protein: CASSPNDLAGSETQYF. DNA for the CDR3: TGTGCCAGCTCACCCAATGACCTAGCGGGGTCTGAGACCCAGTACTTC.

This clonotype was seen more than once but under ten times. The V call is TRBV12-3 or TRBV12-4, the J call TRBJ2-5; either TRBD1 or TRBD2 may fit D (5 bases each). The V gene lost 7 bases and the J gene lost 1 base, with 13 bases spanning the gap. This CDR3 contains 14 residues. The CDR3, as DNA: TGTGCCAGCAACCCGGGACCGATCCAAGAGACCCAGTACTTC. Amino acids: CASNPGPIQETQYF.

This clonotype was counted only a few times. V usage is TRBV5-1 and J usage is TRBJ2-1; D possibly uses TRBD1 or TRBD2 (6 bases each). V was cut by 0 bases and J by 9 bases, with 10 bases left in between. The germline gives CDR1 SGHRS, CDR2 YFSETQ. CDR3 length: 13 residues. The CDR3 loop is CASSLGGGPEQFF. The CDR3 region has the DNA TGCGCCAGCAGCTTGGGAGGGGGGCCTGAGCAGTTCTTC.

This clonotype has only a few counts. The CDR3 protein is CASSYPSETQYF. The CDR3 coding sequence is TGTGCCAGCAGTTACCCATCTGAGACCCAGTACTTC. The chain couples TRBV6-5 to TRBJ2-7; unclear D gene. The assigned J gene may be wrong: the sequence end matches TRBJ2-5 better. CDR3 length: 12 amino acids. Germline loops: CDR1 MNHEY, CDR2 SVGAGI.

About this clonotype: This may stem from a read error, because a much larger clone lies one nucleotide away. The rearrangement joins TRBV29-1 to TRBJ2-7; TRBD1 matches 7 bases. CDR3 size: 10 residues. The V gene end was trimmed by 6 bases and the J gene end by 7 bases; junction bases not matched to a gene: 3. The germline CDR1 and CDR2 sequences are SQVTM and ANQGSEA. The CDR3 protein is CSVRGNEQYF. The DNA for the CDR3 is TGCAGCGTCAGGGGGAATGAGCAGTACTTC.

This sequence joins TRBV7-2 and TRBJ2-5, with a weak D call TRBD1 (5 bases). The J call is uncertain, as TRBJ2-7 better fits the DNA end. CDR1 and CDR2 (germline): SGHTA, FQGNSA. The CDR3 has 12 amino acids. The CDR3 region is CASSLNQGEQYF. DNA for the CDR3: TGTGCCAGCAGCTTAAACCAGGGCGAGCAGTACTTC.

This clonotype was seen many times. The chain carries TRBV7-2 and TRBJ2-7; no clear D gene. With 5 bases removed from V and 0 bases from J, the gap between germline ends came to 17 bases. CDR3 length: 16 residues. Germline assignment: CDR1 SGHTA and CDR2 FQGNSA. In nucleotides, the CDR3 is TGTGCCAGCAGCGTAGAGGTTGGACGGAACTCCTACGAGCAGTACTTC. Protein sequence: CASSVEVGRNSYEQYF. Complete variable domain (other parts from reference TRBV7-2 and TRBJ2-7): GAGVSQSPSNKVTEKGKDVELRCDPISGHTALYWYRQSLGQGLEFLIYFQGNSAPDKSGLPSDRFSAERTGGSVSTLTIQRTQQEDSAVYLCASSVEVGRNSYEQYFGPGTRLTVT.

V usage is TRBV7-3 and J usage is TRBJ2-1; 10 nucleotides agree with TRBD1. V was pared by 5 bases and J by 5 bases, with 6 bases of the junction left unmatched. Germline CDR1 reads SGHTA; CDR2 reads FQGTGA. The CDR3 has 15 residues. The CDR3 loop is CASSPVGTGDNEQFF. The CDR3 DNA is TGTGCCAGCAGCCCCGTGGGGACAGGGGACAATGAGCAGTTCTTC.

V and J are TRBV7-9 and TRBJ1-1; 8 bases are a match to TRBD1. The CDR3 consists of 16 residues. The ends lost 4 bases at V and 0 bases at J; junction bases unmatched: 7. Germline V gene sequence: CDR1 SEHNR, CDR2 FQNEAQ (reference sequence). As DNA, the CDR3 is TGTGCCAGCAGCTCTAGACAGGGGTTGGTGAACACTGAAGCTTTCTTT. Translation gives CASSSRQGLVNTEAFF. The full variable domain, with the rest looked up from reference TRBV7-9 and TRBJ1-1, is DTGVSQNPRHKITKRGQNVTFRCDPISEHNRLYWYRQTLGQGPEFLTYFQNEAQLEKSRLLSDRFSAERPKGSFSTLEIQRTEQGDSAMYLCASSSRQGLVNTEAFFGQGTRLTVV.

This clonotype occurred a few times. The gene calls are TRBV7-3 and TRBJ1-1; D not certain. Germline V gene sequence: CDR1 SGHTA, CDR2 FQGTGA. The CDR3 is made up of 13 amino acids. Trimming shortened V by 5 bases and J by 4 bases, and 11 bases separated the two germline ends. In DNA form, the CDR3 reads TGTGCCAGCAGCAGCGGTCGGGGCACTGAAGCTTTCTTT. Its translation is CASSSGRGTEAFF.

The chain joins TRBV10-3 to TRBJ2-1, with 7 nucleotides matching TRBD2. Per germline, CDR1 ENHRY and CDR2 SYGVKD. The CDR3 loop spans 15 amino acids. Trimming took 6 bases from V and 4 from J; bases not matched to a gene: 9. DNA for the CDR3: TGTGCCATCAGCGAGAGGCGGGGGATGTACAATGAGCAGTTCTTC. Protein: CAISERRGMYNEQFF.

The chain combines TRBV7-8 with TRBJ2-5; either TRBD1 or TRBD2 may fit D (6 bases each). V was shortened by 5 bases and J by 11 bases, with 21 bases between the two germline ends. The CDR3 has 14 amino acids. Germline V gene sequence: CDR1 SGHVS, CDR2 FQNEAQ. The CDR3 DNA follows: TGTGCCAGCAGCCGCGGGACGGCAGGGGAGGAGCAGTACTTC. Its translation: CASSRGTAGEEQYF.

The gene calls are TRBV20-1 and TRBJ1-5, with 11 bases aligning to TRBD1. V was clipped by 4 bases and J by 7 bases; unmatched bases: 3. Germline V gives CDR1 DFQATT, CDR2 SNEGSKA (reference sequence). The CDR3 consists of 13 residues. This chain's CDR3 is CSATDRGRQPQHF. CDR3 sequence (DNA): TGCAGTGCTACGGACAGGGGGCGGCAGCCCCAGCATTTT.

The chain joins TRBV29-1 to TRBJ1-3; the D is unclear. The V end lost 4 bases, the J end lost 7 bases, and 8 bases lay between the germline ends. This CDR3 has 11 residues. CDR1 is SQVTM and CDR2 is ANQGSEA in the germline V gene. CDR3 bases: TGCAGCGTTGGGGTGCGGAACACCATATATTTT. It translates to CSVGVRNTIYF.

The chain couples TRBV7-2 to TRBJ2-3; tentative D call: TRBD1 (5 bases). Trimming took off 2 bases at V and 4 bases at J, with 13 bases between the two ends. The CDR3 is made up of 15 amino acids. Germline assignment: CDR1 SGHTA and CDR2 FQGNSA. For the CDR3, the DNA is TGTGCCAGCAGCTTAAGCAGGGTGTTCGCAGATACGCAGTATTTT. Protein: CASSLSRVFADTQYF.

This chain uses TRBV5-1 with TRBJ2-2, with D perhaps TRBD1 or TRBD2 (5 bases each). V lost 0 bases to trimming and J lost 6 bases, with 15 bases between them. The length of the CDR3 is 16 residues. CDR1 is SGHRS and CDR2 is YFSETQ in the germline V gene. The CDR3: CASSLAGQGVAGELFF. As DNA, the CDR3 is TGCGCCAGCAGCTTGGCCGGGCAGGGAGTCGCCGGGGAGCTGTTTTTT. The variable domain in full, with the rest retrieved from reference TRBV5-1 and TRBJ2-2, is KAGVTQTPRYLIKTRGQQVTLSCSPISGHRSVSWYQQTPGQGLQFLFEYFSETQRNKGNFPGRFSGRQFSNSRSEMNVSTLELGDSALYLCASSLAGQGVAGELFFGEGSRLTVL.